This TCR beta chain was retrieved from a study of beta chain features in type 1 diabetes (dated by TCRdb to the late 2010s). The study in broad terms: Mean age, gender distribution, total cell number and subset yield were not different between patients and healthy donors. A total of 90 million to 130 million sorted cells were examined across all samples, and a strong correlation was observed between cell number per subset and RNA yield. In the study, recently diagnosed type 1 diabetes patients and matched healthy donors were compared on the TCRB repertoires of their sorted circulating CD4+ T cell subsets. Whereas all 30 or so donors provided naive and central memory subsets, regulatory and stem cell-like memory subsets were isolated from just 8 patients and roughly eight healthy donors.

The investigation overall reported the following: At VDJ recombination sites, type 1 diabetes patients had fewer insertions and more deleted nucleotides, which implies abnormalities in thymic rearrangement. PCR might favor shorter templates, but patient and control samples were amplified and corrected together, so any skew would affect both groups equally. Because cDNA rather than genomic DNA was sequenced, highly expressing activated cells could have been over-represented, although no difference in activation and CD3 levels was found between groups. Because the HLA sub-analyses included only small numbers of individuals, any influence of HLA type on TCRB rearrangement was left unresolved. In all four CD4+ subsets, TCRB CDR3 length was moderately but significantly shorter in type 1 diabetes patients. Naive, central memory and regulatory TCRB repertoires appeared more similar among patients than among healthy donors.

Points on this clone: No cognate antigen has been identified for it. No base-level quality is on record; no much larger clone is a single base apart.

A single peripheral blood draw of roughly 0.11 L on average was collected from each donor into heparinised tubes. Naive, central memory, regulatory and stem cell-like memory CD4+ T cells were sorted on a BD FACSAria II using a panel including CD45RO, CCR7, CD25, CD127, CD95 and CD27. Every sorted population had a purity above 95%. PBMCs were isolated right away by Lymphoprep density gradient centrifugation and were stained directly, without culture. To minimize batch effects, samples were stained and sorted in pairs, one healthy donor with one patient per experiment. The entire isolated RNA was reverse transcribed using the High Capacity cDNA Reverse Transcription Kit, and thus expressed TCRB transcripts were sequenced. Deep immunoSEQ sequencing was performed on naive, central memory and regulatory T cell samples, with an average of approximately 4 million total reads per sample. Sorted cells were lysed in RLT buffer, and RNA was extracted using DNase-treated RNeasy Micro or Mini kits according to cell number. Each cell subset was processed on its own to prevent cross-contamination, while patient and healthy donor samples were processed together. TCRB sequences were amplified from cDNA with the immunoSEQ multiplex PCR, producing 87-bp fragments spanning the CDR3 region. Amplicons were sequenced on the Illumina HiSeq platform. The study's processing was this. Synthetic template baselines were used to correct PCR bias computationally, reads within Hamming distance 2 were collapsed, and singletons that could not be merged were discarded. Reads were aligned to IMGT to assign V, D and J genes, CDR3 length, and insertions or deletions at six rearrangement sites. Within each subset, clonotype counts were normalized to the number of sorted cells before true diversity and Gini coefficients were calculated with the tcR R package. The overlap coefficient, calculated on TCRB nucleotide sequences, was used to quantify repertoire sharing. Out-of-frame TCRB sequences from naive cells were analyzed to stand in for the pre-selection repertoire. The clones in this table, taken by TCRdb from immuneACCESS, are in-frame only. Not every clone is retained; where verified, under half of the shortfall comes from an unresolved V gene, and the cause of the rest is unknown. The V and J calls and clone size come from that table; D and trimming were worked out from the DNA. In this sample the table shows 680,000 or so clones, 15% to 18% of which occur a single time. Approximately 0.087% of the sample goes to the ten largest clones.

The TCR comes from a man aged 18 to 30 in good health. Sequencing was carried out using naive CD4+ T cells from blood. In the paper's terms, the cell subset or site label means: true naive CD4+ T cells.

CDR3 loop: CASSIRDRIIGYTF. In nucleotide form, the sequence is TGTGCCAGTAGTATCCGCGACAGGATAATTGGCTACACCTTC. The receptor chain draws on TRBV19 and TRBJ1-2; TRBD1 could be the D gene, as 6 bases match. From its cysteine to its phenylalanine, the CDR3 spans 14 amino acids. Only CDR3 DNA remains: 42 bases, in frame from the first base. V loses 3 bases, J loses 7 bases, and the germline ends lie 15 bases apart. The germline V gene (reference sequence) provides CDR1 LNHDA and CDR2 SQIVND.